The entry that follows covers one T cell receptor beta chain sequence. This entry comes from a study of T cells in women clearing cervical HPV infection. TCRdb's copy holds only in-frame clones and misses some; the assay was immunoSEQ multiplex PCR. This sample contains about 30,000 clones. Material for sequencing was blood buffy coat. The sequence was obtained from a woman between 18 and 69 years old with a cervical HPV16 infection that either progressed to CIN3+ or cleared (not recorded which).

CDR3 loop: CASSNQGRPLNQPQHF. Incomplete CDR3 DNA: TGTGCCAGTAGTAATCAGGGTCGCCCCCTTAATCAGCCC. The V call is TRBV19, the J call TRBJ1-5, with D possibly TRBD1 on 5 matching bases. The read is 3 residues too short to cover the CDR3 end, so that end is filled in from the germline J gene. The germline CDR1 and CDR2 sequences are LNHDA and SQIVND (reference sequence). The V gene lost 4 bases and the J gene lost 4 bases, with 17 bases spanning the gap. CDR3 size: 16 residues.